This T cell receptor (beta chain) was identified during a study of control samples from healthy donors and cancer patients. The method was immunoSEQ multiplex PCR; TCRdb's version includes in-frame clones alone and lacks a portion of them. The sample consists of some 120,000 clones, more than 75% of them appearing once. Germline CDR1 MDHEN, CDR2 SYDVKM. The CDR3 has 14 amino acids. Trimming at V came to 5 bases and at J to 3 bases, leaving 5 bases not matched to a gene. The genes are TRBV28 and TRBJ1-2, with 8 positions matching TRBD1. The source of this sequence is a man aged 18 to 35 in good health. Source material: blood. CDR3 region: CASSDLDRDYGYTF. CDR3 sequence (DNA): TGTGCCAGCAGTGATTTGGACAGGGACTATGGCTACACCTTC.